This T cell receptor (beta chain) is from a study of blood T cell repertoires in COVID-19. Looking at the study overall: In each case, the material was cDNA or gDNA derived from T cells, B-cell-depleted T cells, or PBMCs.

In the original workflow: Estimation of nucleated cell counts was performed using reference gene primer amplification. Measured with immunoSEQ multiplex PCR; TCRdb has only the in-frame clones, and not every one. V, J and clone size were drawn from that table, and D and trimming were deduced from the DNA. The sample yields 9,700 or so clones, 80% seen once. Trimming cost V 7 bases and J 8 bases, with 20 bases left between them. The germline V gene encodes CDR1 SEHNR and CDR2 FQNEAQ (reference sequence). There are 14 residues in the CDR3. The rearrangement links TRBV7-9 to TRBJ1-2, with a tentative D call TRBD1 (6 bases). This TCR was recovered from a man between 65 and 85 years old with active COVID-19. Sequencing was carried out using peripheral blood. The CDR3 sequence: CASNRDGRLGGYTF. Here the CDR3 DNA reads TGTGCCAGCAACAGGGACGGCCGGCTAGGAGGCTACACCTTC.